The source of this TCR beta chain is a study of T cell responses to AZD1222 COVID-19 vaccine. Study findings and constraints: It was only after the peak T cell response that any repertoires were sampled. Most donors were white British, females outnumbered males, and clonal diversity was possibly underestimated.

Germline V gives CDR1 SGDLS, CDR2 YYNGEE. Losses at the gene ends were 3 bases for V and 0 bases for J; bases not matched to a gene: 11. This CDR3 region has 19 residues. The table lists this clone with a count of one. The antigen is undetermined. Repertoires were generated with immunoSEQ multiplex PCR, while TCRdb's copy carries only in-frame clones and drops some. This table holds about 99,000 clones, approximately 86% found once. The specimen comprised peripheral blood, sampled 28 days after the second dose of the MenACWY control vaccine. The chain employs TRBV9 and TRBJ2-6; 8 nucleotides align to TRBD1. This clonotype was sampled from an adult who received the MenACWY meningococcal vaccine as a control. CDR3 in amino acids: CASSGDRRNLNSGANVLTF. For the CDR3, the DNA is TGTGCCAGCAGCGGGGACAGGAGGAACCTGAACTCTGGGGCCAACGTCCTGACTTTC.